The 10 T cell receptor beta chains presented below share a single source sample, sequenced in a study of T cell responses to AZD1222 COVID-19 vaccine. TCRdb keeps only in-frame clones here, not all; method: immunoSEQ multiplex PCR. The sample yields some 200,000 clones, 93% seen once. Sequencing used peripheral blood, obtained on day 0 of MenACWY control vaccination. These receptors were taken from an adult in good health.

The chain joins TRBV12-5 to TRBJ2-7; maybe TRBD2 (6 bases). The CDR3 contains 13 residues. Trimming took 5 bases from V and 3 from J, leaving 11 bases between them. Germline V gene lookup returns CDR1 LGHNT and CDR2 FRNRAP. CDR3 loop: CASGPSGGYEQYF. CDR3 in DNA: TGTGCTAGTGGTCCCTCCGGGGGCTACGAGCAGTACTTC.

The rearrangement joins TRBV27 to TRBJ1-1, with unresolved D. Germline values: CDR1 MNHEY, CDR2 SMNVEV (reference sequence). V gave up 1 base and J gave up 2 bases, with 14 bases separating them. The CDR3 has 16 amino acids. CDR3 nucleotide sequence: TGTGCCAGCAGTTTATGGTCGGGCAGCGTTAACACTGAAGCTTTCTTT. Translated: CASSLWSGSVNTEAFF.

The chain employs TRBV25-1 and TRBJ1-1; D unresolved. CDR3 length equals 11 residues. The V gene's germline CDR1 is MGHDK and CDR2 SYGVNS. V gave up 7 bases and J gave up 1 base, with 4 bases separating them. CDR3: CASIRNTEAFF. Here the CDR3 DNA reads TGTGCCAGCATCCGGAACACTGAAGCTTTCTTT.

The chain is built from TRBV13 and TRBJ1-1; TRBD1 is a possible D gene (6 bases). Per germline, CDR1 PRHDT and CDR2 FYEKMQ (reference sequence). The CDR3 is 12 amino acids. Trimming stripped 1 base from V and 6 bases from J, with 6 bases between. CDR3 region: CASSLEGAEAFF. In DNA, the CDR3 is TGTGCCAGCAGCTTAGAGGGGGCTGAAGCTTTCTTT.

The chain is built from TRBV5-4 and TRBJ1-1, with D tentatively TRBD1 (5 bases). The CDR3 is made up of 14 amino acids. The germline CDR1 and CDR2 sequences are SGHNT and YYREEE (reference sequence). V was pared by 4 bases and J by 6 bases, with 16 bases between. CDR3 sequence: CASSVDTPGAEAFF. The CDR3 bases are TGTGCCAGCAGCGTGGACACCCCCGGGGCTGAAGCTTTCTTT.

V and J are TRBV5-1 and TRBJ1-6; 7 positions match TRBD1. The CDR3 has 14 residues. Germline V gene sequence: CDR1 SGHRS, CDR2 YFSETQ. With V trimmed by 0 bases and J by 12 bases, 6 bases remained unmatched. CDR3 in DNA: TGCGCCAGCAGCTTGGCCGAGACAGGGTTACCCCTCCACTTT. Protein product: CASSLAETGLPLHF.

V and J are TRBV6-1 and TRBJ1-6, with D perhaps TRBD1 (5 bases). CDR3 size: 12 residues. The germline V gene has CDR1 MNHNS and CDR2 SASEGT. The ends were cut back, 3 bases at V and 11 bases at J, with 8 bases in the middle. CDR3 sequence: CASSEAGPPLHF. For the CDR3, the DNA is TGTGCCAGCAGTGAGGCAGGGCCACCCCTCCACTTT.

The DNA for the CDR3 is TGTGCCACCAGTGATGCAGCGGGGGGATCCTACAATGAGCAGTTCTTC. Its translation: CATSDAAGGSYNEQFF. This chain links TRBV24-1 with TRBJ2-1; 9 bases map to TRBD2. The CDR3 runs to 16 residues. V shed 3 bases and J 1 base; nucleotides not matched to a gene: 3. In germline, CDR1 is KGHDR, CDR2 SFDVKD.

The V gene is TRBV27, the J gene TRBJ1-2; D is unresolved. Germline lookup yields CDR1 MNHEY and CDR2 SMNVEV (reference sequence). This CDR3 is 13 amino acids long. V was clipped by 8 bases and J by 7 bases, with 17 bases between them. For the CDR3, the DNA is TGTGCCAGCTGGGAGAGGGCCGGTGTTGGCTACACCTTC. It yields the protein CASWERAGVGYTF.

The chain employs TRBV6-6 and TRBJ1-1; D not certain. The germline V and J ends were trimmed by 6 bases and 1 base, with 9 bases remaining between them. The CDR3 length is 13 residues. Germline V gene lookup returns CDR1 MNHNY and CDR2 SVGAGI (reference sequence). The CDR3 is CASSHKGNTEAFF. DNA of the CDR3: TGTGCCAGCAGCCACAAAGGGAACACTGAAGCTTTCTTT.